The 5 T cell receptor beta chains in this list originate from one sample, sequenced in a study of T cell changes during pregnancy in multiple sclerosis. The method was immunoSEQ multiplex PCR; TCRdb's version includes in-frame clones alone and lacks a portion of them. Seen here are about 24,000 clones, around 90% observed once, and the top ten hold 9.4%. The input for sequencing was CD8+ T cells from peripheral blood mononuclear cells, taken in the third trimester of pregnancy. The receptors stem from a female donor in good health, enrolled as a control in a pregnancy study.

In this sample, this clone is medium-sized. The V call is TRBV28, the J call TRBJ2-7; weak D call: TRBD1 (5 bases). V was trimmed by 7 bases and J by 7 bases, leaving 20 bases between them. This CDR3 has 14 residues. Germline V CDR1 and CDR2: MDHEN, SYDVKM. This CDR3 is CASNPVLTVGEQYF. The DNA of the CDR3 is TGTGCCAGCAACCCCGTTCTGACAGTTGGGGAGCAGTACTTC.

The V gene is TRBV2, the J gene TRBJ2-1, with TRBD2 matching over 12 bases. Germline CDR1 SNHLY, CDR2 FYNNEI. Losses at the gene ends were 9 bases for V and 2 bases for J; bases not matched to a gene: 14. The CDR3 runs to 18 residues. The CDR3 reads CASNRASGGALAYNEQFF. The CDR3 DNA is TGTGCCAGTAATAGGGCTAGCGGGGGGGCCCTGGCCTACAATGAGCAGTTCTTC.

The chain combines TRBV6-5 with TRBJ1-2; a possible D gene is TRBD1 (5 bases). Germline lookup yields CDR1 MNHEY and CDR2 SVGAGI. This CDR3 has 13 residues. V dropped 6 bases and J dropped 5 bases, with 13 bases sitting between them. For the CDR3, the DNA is TGTGCCAGCAGGGCAGGGTTCTCATATGGCTACACCTTC. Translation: CASRAGFSYGYTF.

For the CDR3, the DNA is TGTGCCAGCAGCCAGCTTAGCTACAATGAGCAGTTCTTC. This gives the protein CASSQLSYNEQFF. The J gene is TRBJ2-1, the V gene TRBV14; D gene uncertain. The CDR3 totals 13 residues. Trimming removed 3 bases at V and 3 bases at J, with 6 bases between. In germline, CDR1 is SGHDN, CDR2 FVKESK.

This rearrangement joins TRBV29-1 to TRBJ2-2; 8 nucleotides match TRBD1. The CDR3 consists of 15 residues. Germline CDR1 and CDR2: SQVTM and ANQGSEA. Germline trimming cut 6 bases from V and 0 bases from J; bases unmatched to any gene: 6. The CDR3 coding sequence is TGCAGCGTGGAATTGGGACAGGCGAACACCGGGGAGCTGTTTTTT. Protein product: CSVELGQANTGELFF.